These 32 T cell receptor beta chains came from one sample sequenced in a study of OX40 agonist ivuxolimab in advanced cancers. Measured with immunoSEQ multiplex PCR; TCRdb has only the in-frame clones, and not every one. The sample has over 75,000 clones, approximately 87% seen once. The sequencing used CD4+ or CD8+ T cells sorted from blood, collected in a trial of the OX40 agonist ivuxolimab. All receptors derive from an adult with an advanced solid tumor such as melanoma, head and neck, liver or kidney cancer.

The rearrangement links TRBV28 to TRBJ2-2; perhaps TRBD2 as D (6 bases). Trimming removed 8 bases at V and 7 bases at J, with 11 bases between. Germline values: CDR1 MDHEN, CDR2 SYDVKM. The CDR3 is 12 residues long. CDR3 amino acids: CASQGTLGELFF. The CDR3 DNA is TGTGCCAGCCAAGGGACTCTCGGGGAGCTGTTTTTT.

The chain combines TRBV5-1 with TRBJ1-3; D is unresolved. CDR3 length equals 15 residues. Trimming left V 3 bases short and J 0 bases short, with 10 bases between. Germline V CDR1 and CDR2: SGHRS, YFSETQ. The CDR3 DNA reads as TGCGCCAGCAGCTCGTCAACTTACTCTGGAAACACCATATATTTT. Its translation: CASSSSTYSGNTIYF.

The CDR3 coding sequence is TGCGCCAGCAGCTTGGGTCGAGGGAATCGGAATGAGCAGTTCTTC. Amino acid sequence: CASSLGRGNRNEQFF. This chain links TRBV5-1 with TRBJ2-1, with a tentative D call TRBD2 (5 bases). The CDR3 extends over 15 amino acids. Germline loops: CDR1 SGHRS, CDR2 YFSETQ. Between the trimmed V and J ends, which lost 0 bases and 7 bases, there was a span of 14 bases.

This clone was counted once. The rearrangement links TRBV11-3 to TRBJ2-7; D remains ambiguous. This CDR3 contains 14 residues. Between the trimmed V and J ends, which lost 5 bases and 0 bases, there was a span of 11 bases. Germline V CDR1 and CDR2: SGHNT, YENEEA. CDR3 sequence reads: CASSPRSNSYEQYV. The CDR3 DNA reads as TGTGCCAGCAGCCCGAGGTCTAACTCCTACGAGCAGTACGTC.

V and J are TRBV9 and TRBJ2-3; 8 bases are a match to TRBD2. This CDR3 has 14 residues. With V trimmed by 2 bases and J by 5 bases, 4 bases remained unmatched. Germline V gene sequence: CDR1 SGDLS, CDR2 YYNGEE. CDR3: CASSVPLAGDTQYF. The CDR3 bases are TGTGCCAGCAGCGTTCCGCTAGCGGGAGATACGCAGTATTTT.

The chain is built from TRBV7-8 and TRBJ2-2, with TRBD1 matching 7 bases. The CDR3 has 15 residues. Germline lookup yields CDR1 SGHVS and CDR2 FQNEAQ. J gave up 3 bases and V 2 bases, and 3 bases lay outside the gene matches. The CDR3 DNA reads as TGTGCCAGCAGCTTACAGGGGGATTACACCGGGGAGCTGTTTTTT. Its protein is CASSLQGDYTGELFF.

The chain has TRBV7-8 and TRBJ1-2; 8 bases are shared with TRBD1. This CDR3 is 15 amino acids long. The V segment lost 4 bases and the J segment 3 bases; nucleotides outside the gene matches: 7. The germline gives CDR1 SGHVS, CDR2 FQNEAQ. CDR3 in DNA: TGTGCCAGCAGCTCCCGACAGGGGATGGACTATGGCTACACCTTC. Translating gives CASSSRQGMDYGYTF.

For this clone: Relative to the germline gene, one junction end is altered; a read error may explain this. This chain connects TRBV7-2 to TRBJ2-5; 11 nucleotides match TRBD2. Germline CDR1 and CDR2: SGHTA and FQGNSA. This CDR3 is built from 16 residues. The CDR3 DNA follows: TGTGCCAGCAGCCCACTCACTAGCGGGAGTATAGAGACCCGGTACTTC. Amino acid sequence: CASSPLTSGSIETRYF.

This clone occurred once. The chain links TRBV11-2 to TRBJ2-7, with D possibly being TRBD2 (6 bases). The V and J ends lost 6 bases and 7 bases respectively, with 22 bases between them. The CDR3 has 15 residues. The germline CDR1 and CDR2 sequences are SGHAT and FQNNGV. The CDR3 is CASRWNSGDAGEQYF. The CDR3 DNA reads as TGTGCCAGCAGGTGGAACTCGGGGGACGCCGGGGAGCAGTACTTC.

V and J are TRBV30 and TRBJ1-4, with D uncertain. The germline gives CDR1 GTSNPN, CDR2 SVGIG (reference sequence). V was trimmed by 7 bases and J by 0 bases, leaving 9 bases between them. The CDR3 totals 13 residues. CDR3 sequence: CAFSASTNEKLFF. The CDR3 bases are TGTGCCTTCTCAGCATCAACTAATGAAAAACTGTTTTTT.

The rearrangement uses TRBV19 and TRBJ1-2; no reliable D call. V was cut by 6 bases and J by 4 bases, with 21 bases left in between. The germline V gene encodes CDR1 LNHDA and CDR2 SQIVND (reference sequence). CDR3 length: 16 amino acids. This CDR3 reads CASSPDGGRVGYGYTF. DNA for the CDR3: TGTGCCAGTAGCCCAGATGGAGGGAGAGTCGGCTATGGCTACACCTTC.

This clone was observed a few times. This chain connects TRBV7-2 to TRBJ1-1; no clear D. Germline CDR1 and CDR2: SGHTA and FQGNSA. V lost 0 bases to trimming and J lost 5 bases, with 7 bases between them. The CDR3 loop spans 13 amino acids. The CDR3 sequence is CASSLAERTEAFF. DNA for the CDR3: TGTGCCAGCAGCTTAGCCGAGCGGACTGAAGCTTTCTTT.

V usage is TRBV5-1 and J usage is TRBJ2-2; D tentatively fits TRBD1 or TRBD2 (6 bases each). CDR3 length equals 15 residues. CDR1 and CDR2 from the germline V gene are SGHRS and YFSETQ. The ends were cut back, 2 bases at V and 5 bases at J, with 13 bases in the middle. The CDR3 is CASSLRGLGTGELFF. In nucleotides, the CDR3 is TGCGCCAGCAGCTTACGGGGGCTGGGGACCGGGGAGCTGTTTTTT.

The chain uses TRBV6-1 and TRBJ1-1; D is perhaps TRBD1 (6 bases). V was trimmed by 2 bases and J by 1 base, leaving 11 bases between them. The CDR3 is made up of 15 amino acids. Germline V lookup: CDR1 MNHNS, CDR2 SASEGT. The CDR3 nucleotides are TGTGCCAGCAGTGAACAGGGCAGGGGGAACACTGAAGCTTTCTTT. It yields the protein CASSEQGRGNTEAFF.

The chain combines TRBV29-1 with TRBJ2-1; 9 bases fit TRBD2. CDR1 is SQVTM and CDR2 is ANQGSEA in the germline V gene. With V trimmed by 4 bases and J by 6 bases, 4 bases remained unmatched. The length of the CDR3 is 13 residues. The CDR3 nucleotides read TGCAGCGTTGGCGGGAGGGCCTCCAATGAGCAGTTCTTC. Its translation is CSVGGRASNEQFF.

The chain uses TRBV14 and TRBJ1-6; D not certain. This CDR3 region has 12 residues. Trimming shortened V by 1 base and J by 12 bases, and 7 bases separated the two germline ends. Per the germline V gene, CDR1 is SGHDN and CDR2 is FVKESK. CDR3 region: CASSQVDRPLHF. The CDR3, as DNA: TGTGCCAGCAGCCAAGTAGACCGACCCCTCCACTTT.

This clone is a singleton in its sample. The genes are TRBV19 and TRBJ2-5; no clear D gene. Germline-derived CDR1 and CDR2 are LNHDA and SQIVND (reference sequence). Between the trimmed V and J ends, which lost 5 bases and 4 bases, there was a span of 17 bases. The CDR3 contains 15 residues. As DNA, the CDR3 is TGTGCCAGTAGTCCTGACCCCGGGCGCGTAGAGACCCAGTACTTC. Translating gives CASSPDPGRVETQYF.

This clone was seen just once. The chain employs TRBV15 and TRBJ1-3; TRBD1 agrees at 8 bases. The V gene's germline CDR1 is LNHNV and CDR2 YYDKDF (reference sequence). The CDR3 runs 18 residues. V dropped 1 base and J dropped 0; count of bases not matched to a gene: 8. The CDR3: CATSRGETGTGSGNTIYF. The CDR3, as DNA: TGTGCCACCAGCAGAGGAGAAACCGGGACAGGCTCTGGAAACACCATATATTTT.

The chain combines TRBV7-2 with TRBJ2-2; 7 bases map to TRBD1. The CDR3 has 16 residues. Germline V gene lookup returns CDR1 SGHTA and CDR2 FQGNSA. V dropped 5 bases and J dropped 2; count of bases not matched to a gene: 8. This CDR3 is CASSPRQGLNTGELFF. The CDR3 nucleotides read TGTGCCAGCAGCCCTCGACAGGGCCTCAACACCGGGGAGCTGTTTTTT.

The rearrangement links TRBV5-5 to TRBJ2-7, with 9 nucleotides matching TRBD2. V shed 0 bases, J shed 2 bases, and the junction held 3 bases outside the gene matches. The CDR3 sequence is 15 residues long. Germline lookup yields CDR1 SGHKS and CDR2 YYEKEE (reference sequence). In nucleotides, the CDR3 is TGTGCCAGCAGCTTGGGACTAGCGGTAACCTACGAGCAGTACTTC. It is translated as CASSLGLAVTYEQYF.

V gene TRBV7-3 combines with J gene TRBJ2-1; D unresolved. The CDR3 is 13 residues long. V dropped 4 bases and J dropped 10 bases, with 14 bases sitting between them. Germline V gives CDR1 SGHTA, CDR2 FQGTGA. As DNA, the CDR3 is TGTGCCAGCAGCTCGGAATGGGGTTACGAGCAGTTCTTC. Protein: CASSSEWGYEQFF.

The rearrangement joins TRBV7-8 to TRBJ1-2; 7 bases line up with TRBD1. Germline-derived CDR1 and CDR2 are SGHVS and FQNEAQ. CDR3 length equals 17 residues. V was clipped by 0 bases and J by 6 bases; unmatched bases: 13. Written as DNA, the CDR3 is TGTGCCAGCAGCTTAGCGTTTGGGCAAAACAGGGGCGATGGCTACACCTTC. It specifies CASSLAFGQNRGDGYTF.

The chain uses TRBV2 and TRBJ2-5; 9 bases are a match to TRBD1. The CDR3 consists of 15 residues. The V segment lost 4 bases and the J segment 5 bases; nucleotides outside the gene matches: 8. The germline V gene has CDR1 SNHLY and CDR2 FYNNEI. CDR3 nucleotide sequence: TGTGCCAGCAGTGTACAGGGGGCGGCTGGGGAGACCCAGTACTTC. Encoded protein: CASSVQGAAGETQYF.

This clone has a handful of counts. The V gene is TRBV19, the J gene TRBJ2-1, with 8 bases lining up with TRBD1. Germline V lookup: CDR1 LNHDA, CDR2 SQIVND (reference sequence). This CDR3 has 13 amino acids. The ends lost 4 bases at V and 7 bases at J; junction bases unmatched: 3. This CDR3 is CASSRQGQNEQFF. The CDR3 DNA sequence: TGTGCCAGTAGTAGACAGGGGCAGAATGAGCAGTTCTTC.

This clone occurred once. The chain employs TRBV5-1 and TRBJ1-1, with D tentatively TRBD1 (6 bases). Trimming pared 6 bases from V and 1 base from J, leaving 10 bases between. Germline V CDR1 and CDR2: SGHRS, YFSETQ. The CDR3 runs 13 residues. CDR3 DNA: TGCGCCAGCAAAATACAGGGGAACACTGAAGCTTTCTTT. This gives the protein CASKIQGNTEAFF.

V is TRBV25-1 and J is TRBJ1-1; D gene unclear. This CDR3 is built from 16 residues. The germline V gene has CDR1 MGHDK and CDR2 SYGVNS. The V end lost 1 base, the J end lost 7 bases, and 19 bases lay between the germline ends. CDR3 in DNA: TGTGCCAGCAGTGAATTTGTCGCGTCGGGAATTCGTGAAGCTTTCTTT. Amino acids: CASSEFVASGIREAFF.

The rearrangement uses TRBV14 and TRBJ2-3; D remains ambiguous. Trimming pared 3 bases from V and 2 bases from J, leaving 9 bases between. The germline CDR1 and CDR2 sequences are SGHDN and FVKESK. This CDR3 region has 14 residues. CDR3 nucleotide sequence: TGTGCCAGCAGCCACGCACAGATCACAGATACGCAGTATTTT. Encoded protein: CASSHAQITDTQYF.

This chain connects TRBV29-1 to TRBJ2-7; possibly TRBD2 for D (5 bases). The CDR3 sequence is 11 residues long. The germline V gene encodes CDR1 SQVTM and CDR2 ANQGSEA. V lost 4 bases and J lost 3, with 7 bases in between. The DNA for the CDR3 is TGCAGCGTTGCGGAGGACTACGAGCAGTACGTC. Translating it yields CSVAEDYEQYV.

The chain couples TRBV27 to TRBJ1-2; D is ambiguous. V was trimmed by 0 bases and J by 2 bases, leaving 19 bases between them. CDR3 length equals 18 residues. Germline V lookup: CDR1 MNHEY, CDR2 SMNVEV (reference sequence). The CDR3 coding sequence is TGTGCCAGCAGTTTATCTCCGAGTCGGGTTCTTCCGAACTATGGCTACACCTTC. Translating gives CASSLSPSRVLPNYGYTF.

The CDR3 loop is CASSEQGFEQETQYF. For the CDR3, the DNA is TGTGCCAGCAGTGAACAGGGGTTTGAGCAAGAGACCCAGTACTTC. The rearrangement links TRBV2 to TRBJ2-5; tentatively, D is TRBD1 (6 bases). The CDR3 totals 15 residues. Germline CDR1 reads SNHLY; CDR2 reads FYNNEI. With 2 bases removed from V and 2 bases from J, the gap between germline ends came to 12 bases.

For the CDR3, the DNA is TGCAGCGCCCCAGGTTATTCTAGCGGGGACGATGAGCAGTTCTTC. Translated, it gives CSAPGYSSGDDEQFF. The V gene is TRBV29-1, the J gene TRBJ2-1; 9 bases are a match to TRBD2. CDR1 and CDR2 (germline): SQVTM, ANQGSEA. The trim removed 7 bases at V and 8 bases at J, leaving 15 bases unmatched. The CDR3 is 15 amino acids.

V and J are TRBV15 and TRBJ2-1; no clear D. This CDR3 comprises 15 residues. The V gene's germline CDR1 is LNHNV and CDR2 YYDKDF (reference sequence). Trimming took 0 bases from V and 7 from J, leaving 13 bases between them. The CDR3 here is CATSRDGLQQNEQFF. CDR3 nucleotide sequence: TGTGCCACCAGCAGAGATGGCCTACAACAGAATGAGCAGTTCTTC.